These 20 T cell receptor beta chains were all obtained from the same sample, sequenced in a study of blood T cell repertoires in COVID-19. The data were produced by immunoSEQ multiplex PCR, yet TCRdb's version contains in-frame clones alone and is incomplete. Counted here are about 91,000 clones, roughly four fifths occurring once; the ten biggest clones make up around 7.3%. The sequenced sample was peripheral blood. The receptors were sampled from a man aged 50 or older with active or convalescent COVID-19.

This chain uses TRBV12-2 with TRBJ1-5; the table's D call TRBD1 went unverified against the DNA. TRBV12-2 is described as a pseudogene. The CDR3 is 15 amino acids. The CDR3 loop is CASRWDRGLNQPQHF. The CDR3, as DNA: TGTGCAAGTCGCTGGGACAGGGGGCTTAATCAGCCCCAGCATTTT.

This clone was picked up a small number of times. The chain carries TRBV19 and TRBJ2-2, with 7 bases identical to TRBD1. Trimming at V came to 3 bases and at J to 5 bases, leaving 6 bases not matched to a gene. The CDR3 is 15 amino acids. Germline lookup yields CDR1 LNHDA and CDR2 SQIVND (reference sequence). The CDR3 region is CASSIPGGVTGELFF. The DNA for the CDR3 is TGTGCCAGTAGTATTCCAGGGGGAGTAACCGGGGAGCTGTTTTTT.

This chain uses TRBV12-3 or TRBV12-4 with TRBJ2-7; D possibly corresponds to TRBD1 (7 bases). This CDR3 contains 12 residues. Trimming removed 6 bases at V and 6 bases at J, with 12 bases between. CDR3 sequence: CASSQGGGEQYV. CDR3 coding DNA: TGTGCCAGCAGCCAGGGGGGAGGCGAGCAGTACGTC.

The V call is TRBV18, the J call TRBJ1-5, with D possibly matching TRBD1 (6 bases). V lost 8 bases, J lost 3 bases, and 11 bases lay in between. CDR3 size: 13 residues. Germline-derived CDR1 and CDR2 are KGHSH and LQKENI. Here the CDR3 reads CASLGGANQPQHF. The DNA for the CDR3 is TGTGCCAGCCTCGGGGGGGCCAATCAGCCCCAGCATTTT.

The rearrangement joins TRBV28 to TRBJ1-3; 7 positions match TRBD1. The CDR3 runs to 14 residues. J lost 2 bases, V lost 6 bases, and 4 bases had no gene match. Germline V gives CDR1 MDHEN, CDR2 SYDVKM. In DNA form, the CDR3 reads TGTGCCAGCAGCCCCGGACAGGCTGGAAACACCATATATTTT. This translates into CASSPGQAGNTIYF.

This clone has only one observation. The chain is built from TRBV19 and TRBJ1-5; D not certain. CDR1 and CDR2 from the germline V gene are LNHDA and SQIVND (reference sequence). This CDR3 has 13 residues. V was clipped by 0 bases and J by 6 bases, with 6 bases between them. CDR3 coding DNA: TGTGCCAGTAGTATAGAAGGGAGTCAGCCCCAGCATTTT. This encodes CASSIEGSQPQHF.

This sequence joins TRBV4-2 and TRBJ2-5, with 11 bases matching TRBD2. CDR3 size: 16 residues. The germline CDR1 and CDR2 sequences are LGHNA and YNFKEQ. The V segment lost 5 bases and the J segment 2 bases; nucleotides outside the gene matches: 7. CDR3 in DNA: TGTGCCAGCAGCTTAACTAGCGGGGGAACTCAAGAGACCCAGTACTTC. This codes for CASSLTSGGTQETQYF.

A single count supports this clone. The chain combines TRBV6-1 with TRBJ1-3; possible D gene TRBD1, 5 bases. The germline V gene encodes CDR1 MNHNS and CDR2 SASEGT. The V and J ends lost 3 bases and 0 bases respectively, with 12 bases between them. This CDR3 contains 16 residues. CDR3 residues: CASSDGAPSSGNTIYF. As DNA, the CDR3 is TGTGCCAGCAGTGATGGGGCACCGTCCTCTGGAAACACCATATATTTT.

This clone was detected a few times. The rearrangement joins TRBV7-8 to TRBJ1-3, with D possibly matching TRBD1 (5 bases). The germline V gene encodes CDR1 SGHVS and CDR2 FQNEAQ. The CDR3 has 16 amino acids. Trimming took 2 bases from V and 4 from J, leaving 15 bases between them. Here the CDR3 DNA reads TGTGCCAGCAGCTTACGCTGGGGGGGGGACGGAAACACCATATATTTT. Protein sequence: CASSLRWGGDGNTIYF.

The chain links TRBV7-9 to TRBJ1-2, with 9 positions matching TRBD1. In germline, CDR1 is SEHNR, CDR2 FQNEAQ (reference sequence). The CDR3 length is 15 residues. V was pared by 1 base and J by 7 bases, with 7 bases of the junction left unmatched. Here the CDR3 reads CASSLVGDRDPGYTF. DNA for the CDR3: TGTGCCAGCAGCTTAGTGGGGGACAGGGATCCTGGCTACACCTTC.

The genes are TRBV7-9 and TRBJ2-2; perhaps TRBD2 as D (6 bases). Trimming took off 5 bases at V and 6 bases at J, with 13 bases between the two ends. Germline V gene lookup returns CDR1 SEHNR and CDR2 FQNEAQ (reference sequence). CDR3 length: 14 amino acids. The CDR3 sequence: CASSPLAAAGELFF. The CDR3 DNA reads as TGTGCCAGCAGCCCACTAGCTGCAGCCGGGGAGCTGTTTTTT.

The chain has TRBV29-1 and TRBJ2-2; 11 nucleotides align to TRBD2. The CDR3 extends over 16 amino acids. CDR1 and CDR2 from the germline V gene are SQVTM and ANQGSEA. V lost 6 bases and J lost 0; bases outside the gene matches: 6. The CDR3 DNA sequence: TGCAGCGTCGCCACTAGCGGGGGAACGAACACCGGGGAGCTGTTTTTT. Its translation: CSVATSGGTNTGELFF.

As DNA, the CDR3 is TGTGCCAGCAGTCGACAGGGTTACGAGCAGTACGTC. Protein product: CASSRQGYEQYV. The chain combines TRBV28 with TRBJ2-7; 7 bases fit TRBD1. The CDR3 is made up of 12 amino acids. The germline gives CDR1 MDHEN, CDR2 SYDVKM. The junction had 2 bases not matched to a gene; V was cut back by 5 bases and J by 4 bases.

The J gene is TRBJ2-5, the V gene TRBV19, with a possible D match to TRBD1 (7 bases). Per germline, CDR1 LNHDA and CDR2 SQIVND (reference sequence). The CDR3 loop spans 13 amino acids. Trimming cost V 7 bases and J 3 bases, with 12 bases left between them. The CDR3 DNA follows: TGTGCCAGTACCAGGGGGGCTGAAGAGACCCAGTACTTC. Translation: CASTRGAEETQYF. The complete variable domain, with remaining parts taken from reference TRBV19 and TRBJ2-5, reads DGGITQSPKYLFRKEGQNVTLSCEQNLNHDAMYWYRQDPGQGLRLIYYSQIVNDFQKGDIAEGYSVSREKKESFPLTVTSAQKNPTAFYLCASTRGAEETQYFGPGTRLLVL.

CDR3 DNA: TGTGCCAGCAGTTCCACCGGGACAGGGGGCAATGAGCAGTTCTTC. Translation: CASSSTGTGGNEQFF. The chain employs TRBV27 and TRBJ2-1, with 11 bases identical to TRBD1. With V trimmed by 4 bases and J by 6 bases, 5 bases remained unmatched. The CDR3 runs to 15 residues. Germline V lookup: CDR1 MNHEY, CDR2 SMNVEV (reference sequence).

This rearrangement joins TRBV7-8 to TRBJ2-5, with D perhaps matching TRBD2 (5 bases). The CDR3 covers 15 residues. V was shortened by 1 base and J by 2 bases, with 11 bases between the two germline ends. Germline V gene sequence: CDR1 SGHVS, CDR2 FQNEAQ. CDR3 nucleotides: TGTGCCAGCAGCTTAGTTAGTCCGGGACAAGAGACCCAGTACTTC. Its translation: CASSLVSPGQETQYF. The full variable domain, its missing parts supplied by reference TRBV7-8 and TRBJ2-5, is GAGVSQSPRYKVAKRGQDVALRCDPISGHVSLFWYQQALGQGPEFLTYFQNEAQLDKSGLPSDRFFAERPEGSVSTLKIQRTQQEDSAVYLCASSLVSPGQETQYFGPGTRLLVL.

This clone has just a few counts. V gene TRBV7-9 combines with J gene TRBJ1-5; perhaps TRBD1 as D (5 bases). CDR3 length equals 14 residues. Germline loops: CDR1 SEHNR, CDR2 FQNEAQ (reference sequence). Trimming pared 6 bases from V and 3 bases from J, leaving 12 bases between. CDR3 coding DNA: TGTGCCAGCAGTCTCGACAGCTTCAATCAGCCCCAGCATTTT. Protein product: CASSLDSFNQPQHF.

The CDR3 DNA reads as TGTGCCAGCAGTCCCGGGACAGGGTCCTACAATGAGCAGTTCTTC. This codes for CASSPGTGSYNEQFF. This chain joins TRBV14 and TRBJ2-1; the match to TRBD1 covers 9 bases. V lost 6 bases to trimming and J lost 1 base; unmatched junction nucleotides: 4. Germline CDR1 and CDR2: SGHDN and FVKESK. CDR3 size: 15 residues.

This clone was recorded only once. The V gene is TRBV6-2 or TRBV6-3, the J gene TRBJ2-7, with TRBD1 identical over 12 bases. CDR1 MNHEY and CDR2 SVGEGT come from the germline V gene. The CDR3 runs 14 residues. V was clipped by 5 bases and J by 5 bases; unmatched bases: 4. CDR3 region: CASSTGTGGHEQYF. Written as DNA, the CDR3 is TGTGCCAGCAGTACCGGGACAGGGGGCCACGAGCAGTACTTC.

For this clone: Compared with germline, one end of the junction differs, possibly owing to a read error. The genes are TRBV20-1 and TRBJ1-2, with D possibly matching TRBD1 (6 bases). This CDR3 comprises 11 residues. Germline V lookup: CDR1 DFQATT, CDR2 SNEGSKA (reference sequence). CDR3 region: CSARVTGPDAF. As DNA, the CDR3 is TGCAGTGCTAGAGTCACAGGGCCGGACGCCTTC.